The sequence of this T cell receptor (beta chain) was determined in a study of post-analysis software for immune sequencing data. Study-wide findings and caveats: TRBV segments more frequent in patients than in controls numbered five and included TRBV5-6, TRBV5-1 and TRBV20-1.

Unique molecular identifiers were present in the TCR beta cDNA libraries. Using its own MiXCR run on the PCR reads, TCRdb lists one record per CDR3 protein. Of approximately 660,000 distinct CDR3 sequences in the sample, around 64% were seen once. On this clonotype itself: The antigen remains unidentified.

Germline V gene data show CDR1 as DFQATT and CDR2 as SNEGSKA (reference sequence). The CDR3 length is 14 residues. V shed 1 base, J shed 7 bases, and the junction held 8 bases outside the gene matches. Sequenced sample: blood. The receptor was isolated from a girl aged 2 to 10 with multiple sclerosis. This rearrangement joins TRBV20-1 to TRBJ2-7; 9 nucleotides match TRBD1. CDR3 loop: CSARARTGVWEQYF. Written as DNA, the CDR3 is TGCAGTGCTAGAGCCCGGACAGGGGTGTGGGAGCAGTACTTC.